This is a list of T cell receptor beta chains from one sample in a study of regulatory T cells in long-lasting Graves disease. One entry per CDR3 protein results from TCRdb running MiXCR on the multiplex PCR reads. Altogether hundreds of thousands of distinct CDR3 sequences are present, roughly 20% being singletons, with the ten largest covering over 7.5%. The sequencing here drew on peripheral blood mononuclear cells (PBMCs), taken when the disease was refractory, from a patient treated with antithyroid drugs. Source of these receptors: a female donor with Graves disease. The conserved cysteine and the conserved F or W are not part of the CDR3 here. Some rows mark clone size as missing; the rest say once, few, many or name a class of expanded clone.

v_gene	abundance	CDR3aa
TRBV6-2/TRBV6-3	many	ASSDSTVGYT
TRBV9	few	ASSVGHGTLYEQY
TRBV7-9	-	ASSLNLPAGGKTQY
TRBV9	many	ASSVGGRPTYEQY
TRBV2	many	ASSPRGRVSETQY
TRBV15	few	ATSGVNEKLF
TRBV7-2	-	ASSGLAGGYEQF
TRBV6-5	many	ASSYQGGITEAF
TRBV28	-	ASTSGRPHSGANVLT
TRBV20-1	many	SAREEGQRGNGEQY
TRBV29-1	few	SVGGTSGKGGNIQY
TRBV7-2	few	ASSFIRNTIY
TRBV20-1	few	SATYTTGNTEAF
TRBV3-1	few	ARDQERIAADTQY
TRBV6-6	-	ASSYSAQGIGELF
TRBV7-2	many	ASSLRRSEKGYT
TRBV19	once	ASQGGAYETQY